Each of the 6 T cell receptor beta chains below was sequenced from the same sample in a study of T cells in women clearing cervical HPV infection. Some clones are missing from TCRdb's copy, which holds only in-frame ones; the method was immunoSEQ multiplex PCR. The sample totals tens of thousands of clones; its top ten clones hold approximately 4.8%. The sample was blood buffy coat. These receptors originate from a woman aged 18 to 75 with a cervical HPV16 infection that either progressed to CIN3+ or cleared (not recorded which).

Regarding this clone: The CDR3 extends 3 residues past the end of the read, so its final part is completed from the germline J gene. The V call is TRBV19, the J call TRBJ1-2, with D tentatively TRBD1 (5 bases). The V gene lost 3 bases and the J gene lost 2 bases, with 16 bases spanning the gap. The germline V gene encodes CDR1 LNHDA and CDR2 SQIVND (reference sequence). There are 16 residues in the CDR3. The CDR3 loop is CASSMLSGRENYGYTF. The part of the CDR3 DNA that was read is TGTGCCAGTAGTATGCTTTCGGGCAGGGAAAACTATGGC.

Concerning this clone: Read sequence stops 3 residues before the CDR3 end, and the germline J gene provides the missing end. The chain links TRBV20-1 to TRBJ1-1; 7 positions agree with TRBD1. Per the germline V gene, CDR1 is DFQATT and CDR2 is SNEGSKA (reference sequence). The CDR3 extends over 13 amino acids. The V gene end was trimmed by 5 bases and the J gene end by 0 bases; junction bases not matched to a gene: 3. The CDR3 bases that were read are TGCAGTGCTGGACAGGCTGTGAACACTGAA. Translated: CSAGQAVNTE. The complete CDR3 protein is CSAGQAVNTEAFF.

As concerns this clone: The read gets to within 3 residues of the CDR3 end, and the germline J gene fills in the rest. The rearrangement links TRBV19 to TRBJ2-2; TRBD2 might be the D (7 bases). The CDR3 has 17 residues. Trimming took 5 bases from V and 1 from J, leaving 17 bases between them. Germline V gene data show CDR1 as LNHDA and CDR2 as SQIVND (reference sequence). The CDR3 DNA, read in part, is TGTGCCAGTAGTCTTCGGCGGGGGACAAGGAACACCGGGGAG. This translates into CASSLRRGTRNTGE. The complete CDR3 protein is CASSLRRGTRNTGELFF.

As regards this clone: The observed sequence ends 3 residues before the CDR3 terminus, with the missing tail filled in from the germline J gene. The rearrangement links TRBV5-1 to TRBJ2-5; maybe TRBD1 (6 bases). The germline V gene encodes CDR1 SGHRS and CDR2 YFSETQ. Deletions cut 4 bases from V and 4 bases from J, with 8 bases between. This CDR3 is 12 amino acids long. The sequenced part of the CDR3 DNA is TGCGCCAGCAGCAAGGACAGAGAGACC. The encoded protein is CASSKDRET. The full CDR3 protein reads CASSKDRETQYF.

A word on this clone: The read is 3 residues too short to cover the CDR3 end, so that end is filled in from the germline J gene. The chain joins TRBV2 to TRBJ1-3, with D maybe TRBD1 (5 bases). Per the germline V gene, CDR1 is SNHLY and CDR2 is FYNNEI. The V end lost 2 bases, the J end lost 2 bases, and 7 bases lay between the germline ends. This CDR3 has 14 residues. The CDR3 is CASSEQGTGNTIYF. CDR3 bases read: TGTGCCAGCAGTGAACAGGGAACTGGAAACACC.

As regards this clone: The CDR3 goes on 3 residues after the read ends, and that part is filled in from the germline J gene. The chain links TRBV27 to TRBJ2-1; 10 nucleotides align to TRBD1. V was pared by 2 bases and J by 9 bases, with 4 bases of the junction left unmatched. This CDR3 is 14 amino acids long. Germline assignment: CDR1 MNHEY and CDR2 SMNVEV (reference sequence). Partial CDR3 DNA: TGTGCCAGCAGTTTACGACAGGGGGCGCTTGAG. This sequence encodes CASSLRQGALE. The full CDR3 reads CASSLRQGALEQFF.